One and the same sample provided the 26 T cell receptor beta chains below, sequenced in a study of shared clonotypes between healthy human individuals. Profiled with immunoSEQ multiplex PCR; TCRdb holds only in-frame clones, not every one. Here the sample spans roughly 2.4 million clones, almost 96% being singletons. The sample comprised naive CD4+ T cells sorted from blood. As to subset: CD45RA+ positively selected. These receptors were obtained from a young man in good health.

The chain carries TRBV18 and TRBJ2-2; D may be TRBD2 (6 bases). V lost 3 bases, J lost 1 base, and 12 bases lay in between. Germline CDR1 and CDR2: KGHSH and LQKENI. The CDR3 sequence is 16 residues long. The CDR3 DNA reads TGTGCCAGCTCACCTTTCGGGGGTTGGAACACCGGGGAGCTGTTTTTT. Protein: CASSPFGGWNTGELFF.

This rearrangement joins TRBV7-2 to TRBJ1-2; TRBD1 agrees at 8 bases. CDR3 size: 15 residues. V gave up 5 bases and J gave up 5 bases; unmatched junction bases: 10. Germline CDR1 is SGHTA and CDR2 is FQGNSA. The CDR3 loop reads CASSPQQGDGYGYTF. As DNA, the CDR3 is TGTGCCAGCAGCCCCCAACAGGGGGACGGGTATGGCTACACCTTC.

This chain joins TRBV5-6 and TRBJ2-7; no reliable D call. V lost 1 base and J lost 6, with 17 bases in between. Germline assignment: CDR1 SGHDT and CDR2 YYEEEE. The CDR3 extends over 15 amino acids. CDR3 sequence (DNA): TGTGCCAGCAGCTTGATGACCATCACTGACCGCGAGCAGTACTTC. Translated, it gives CASSLMTITDREQYF.

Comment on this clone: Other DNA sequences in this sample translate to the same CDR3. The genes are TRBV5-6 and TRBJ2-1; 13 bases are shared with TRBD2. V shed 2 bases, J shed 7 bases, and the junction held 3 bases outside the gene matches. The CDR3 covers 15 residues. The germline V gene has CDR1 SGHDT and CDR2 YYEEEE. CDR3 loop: CASSFTSGGANEQFF. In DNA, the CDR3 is TGTGCCAGCAGCTTTACTAGCGGGGGGGCGAATGAGCAGTTCTTC. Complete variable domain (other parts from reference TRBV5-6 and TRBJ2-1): DAGVTQSPTHLIKTRGQQVTLRCSPKSGHDTVSWYQQALGQGPQFIFQYYEEEERQRGNFPDRFSGHQFPNYSSELNVNALLLGDSALYLCASSFTSGGANEQFFGPGTRLTVL.

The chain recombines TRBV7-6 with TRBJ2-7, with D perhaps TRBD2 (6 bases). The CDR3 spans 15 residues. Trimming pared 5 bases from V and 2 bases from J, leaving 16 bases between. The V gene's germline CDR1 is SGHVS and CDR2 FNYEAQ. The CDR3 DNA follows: TGTGCCAGCAGCGGGATGGGCGGGGATCCCTACGAGCAGTACTTC. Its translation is CASSGMGGDPYEQYF.

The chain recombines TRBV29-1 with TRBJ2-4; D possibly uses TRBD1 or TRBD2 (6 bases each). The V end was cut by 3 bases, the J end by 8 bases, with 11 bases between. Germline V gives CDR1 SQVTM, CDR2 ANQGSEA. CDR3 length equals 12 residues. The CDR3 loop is CSVEAGEDIQYF. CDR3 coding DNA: TGCAGCGTTGAGGCAGGGGAGGACATTCAGTACTTC.

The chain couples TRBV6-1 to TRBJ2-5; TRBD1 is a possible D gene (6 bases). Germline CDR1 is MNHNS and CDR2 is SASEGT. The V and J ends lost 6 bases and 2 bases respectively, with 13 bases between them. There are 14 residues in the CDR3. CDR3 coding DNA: TGTGCCAGCAGGTATTCACAGGGACAAGAGACCCAGTACTTC. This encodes CASRYSQGQETQYF.

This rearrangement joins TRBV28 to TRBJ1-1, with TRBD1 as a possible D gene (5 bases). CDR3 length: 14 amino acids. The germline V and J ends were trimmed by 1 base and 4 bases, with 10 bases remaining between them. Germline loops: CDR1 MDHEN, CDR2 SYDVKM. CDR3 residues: CASSLSGGVTEAFF. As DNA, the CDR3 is TGTGCCAGCAGTTTATCGGGGGGGGTCACTGAAGCTTTCTTT.

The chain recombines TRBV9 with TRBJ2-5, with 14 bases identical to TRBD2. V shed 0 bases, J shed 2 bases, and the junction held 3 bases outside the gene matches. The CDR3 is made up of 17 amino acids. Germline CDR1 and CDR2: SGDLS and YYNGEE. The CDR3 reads CASSVGTSGGKQETQYF. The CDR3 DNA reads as TGTGCCAGCAGCGTAGGGACTAGCGGGGGGAAACAAGAGACCCAGTACTTC.

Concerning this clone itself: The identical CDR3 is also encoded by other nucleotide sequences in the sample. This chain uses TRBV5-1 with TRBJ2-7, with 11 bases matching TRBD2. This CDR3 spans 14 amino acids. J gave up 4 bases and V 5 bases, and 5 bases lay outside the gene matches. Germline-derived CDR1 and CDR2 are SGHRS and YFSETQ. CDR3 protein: CASSTGTSGYEQYF. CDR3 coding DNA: TGCGCCAGCAGTACCGGGACTAGCGGATACGAGCAGTACTTC.

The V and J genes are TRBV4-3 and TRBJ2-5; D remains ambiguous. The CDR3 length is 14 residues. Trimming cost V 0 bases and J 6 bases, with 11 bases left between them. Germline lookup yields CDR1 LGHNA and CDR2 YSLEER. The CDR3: CASSQDGPMKTQYF. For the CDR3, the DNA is TGCGCCAGCAGCCAAGATGGTCCGATGAAGACCCAGTACTTC.

The CDR3 region has the DNA TGCGCCAGCTCAAACGCCGTGACGGGGGATGGCTACACCTTC. Translation gives CASSNAVTGDGYTF. The chain employs TRBV5-1 and TRBJ1-2; TRBD1 is a possible D gene (5 bases). CDR1 and CDR2 from the germline V gene are SGHRS and YFSETQ. The CDR3 has 14 amino acids. V dropped 7 bases and J dropped 6 bases, with 19 bases sitting between them.

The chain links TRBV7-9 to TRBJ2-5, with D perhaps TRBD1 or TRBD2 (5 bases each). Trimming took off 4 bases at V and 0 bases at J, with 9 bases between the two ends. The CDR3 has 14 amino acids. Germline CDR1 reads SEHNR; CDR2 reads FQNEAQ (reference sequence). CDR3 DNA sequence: TGTGCCAGCAGCTGGGACCTTCACCAAGAGACCCAGTACTTC. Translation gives CASSWDLHQETQYF. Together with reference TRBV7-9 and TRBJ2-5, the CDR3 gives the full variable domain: DTGVSQNPRHKITKRGQNVTFRCDPISEHNRLYWYRQTLGQGPEFLTYFQNEAQLEKSRLLSDRFSAERPKGSFSTLEIQRTEQGDSAMYLCASSWDLHQETQYFGPGTRLLVL.

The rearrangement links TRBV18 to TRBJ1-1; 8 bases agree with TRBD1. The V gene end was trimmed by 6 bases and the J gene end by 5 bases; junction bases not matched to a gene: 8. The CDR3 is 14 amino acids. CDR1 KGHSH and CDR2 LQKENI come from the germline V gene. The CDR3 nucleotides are TGTGCCAGCTCGTCTCAGGGGGCGGGGACTGAAGCTTTCTTT. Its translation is CASSSQGAGTEAFF.

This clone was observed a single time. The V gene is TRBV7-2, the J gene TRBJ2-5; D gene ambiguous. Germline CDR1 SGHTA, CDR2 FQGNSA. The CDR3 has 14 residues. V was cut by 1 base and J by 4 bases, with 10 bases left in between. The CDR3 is CASSLVAVAETQYF. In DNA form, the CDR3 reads TGTGCCAGCAGCTTAGTGGCAGTCGCAGAGACCCAGTACTTC.

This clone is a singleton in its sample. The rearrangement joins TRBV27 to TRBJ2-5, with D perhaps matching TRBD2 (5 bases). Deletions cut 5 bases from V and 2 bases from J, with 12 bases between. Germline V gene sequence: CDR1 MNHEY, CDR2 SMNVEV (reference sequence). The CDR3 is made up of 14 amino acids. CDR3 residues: CASSDAGVQETQYF. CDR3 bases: TGTGCCAGCAGTGATGCCGGGGTACAAGAGACCCAGTACTTC.

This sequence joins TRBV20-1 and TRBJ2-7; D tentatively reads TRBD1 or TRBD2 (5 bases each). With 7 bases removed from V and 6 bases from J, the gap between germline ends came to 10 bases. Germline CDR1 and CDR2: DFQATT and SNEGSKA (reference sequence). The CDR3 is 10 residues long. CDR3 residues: CSVRGVEQYF. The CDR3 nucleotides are TGCAGTGTTCGAGGGGTCGAGCAGTACTTC.

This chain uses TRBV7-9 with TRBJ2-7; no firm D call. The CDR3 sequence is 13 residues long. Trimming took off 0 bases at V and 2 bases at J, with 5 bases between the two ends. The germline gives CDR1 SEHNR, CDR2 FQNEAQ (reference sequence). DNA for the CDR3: TGTGCCAGCAGCTTAGCGTACCCCTACGAGCAGTACTTC. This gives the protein CASSLAYPYEQYF.

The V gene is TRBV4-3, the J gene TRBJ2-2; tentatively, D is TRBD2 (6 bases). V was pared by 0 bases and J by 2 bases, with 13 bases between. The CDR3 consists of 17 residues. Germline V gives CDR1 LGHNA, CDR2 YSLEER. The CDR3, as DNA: TGCGCCAGCAGCCAAGATGGAGGACTATCCAACACCGGGGAGCTGTTTTTT. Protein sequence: CASSQDGGLSNTGELFF.

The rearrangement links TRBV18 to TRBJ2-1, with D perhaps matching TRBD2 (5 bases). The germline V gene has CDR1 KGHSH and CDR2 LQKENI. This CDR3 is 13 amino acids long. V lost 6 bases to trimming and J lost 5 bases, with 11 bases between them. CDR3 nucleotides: TGTGCCAGCTCGGAAGGACTGAACAATGAGCAGTTCTTC. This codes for CASSEGLNNEQFF.

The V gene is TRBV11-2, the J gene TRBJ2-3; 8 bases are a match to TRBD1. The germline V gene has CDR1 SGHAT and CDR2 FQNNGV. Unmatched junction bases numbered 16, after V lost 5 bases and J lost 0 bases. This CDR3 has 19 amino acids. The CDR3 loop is CASSPPDRDIGRSTDTQYF. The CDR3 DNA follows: TGTGCCAGCAGCCCTCCGGACAGGGATATAGGTCGTAGCACAGATACGCAGTATTTT.

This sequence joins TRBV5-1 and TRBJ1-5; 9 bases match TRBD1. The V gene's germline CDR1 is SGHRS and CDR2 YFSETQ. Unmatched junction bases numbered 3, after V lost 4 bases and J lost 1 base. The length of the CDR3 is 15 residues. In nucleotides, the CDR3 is TGCGCCAGCAGCGTGGACAGGGGAAGCAATCAGCCCCAGCATTTT. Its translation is CASSVDRGSNQPQHF.

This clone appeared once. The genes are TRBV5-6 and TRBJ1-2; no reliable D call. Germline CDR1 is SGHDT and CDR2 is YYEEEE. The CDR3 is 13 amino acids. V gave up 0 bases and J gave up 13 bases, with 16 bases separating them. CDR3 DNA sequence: TGTGCCAGCAGCTTGGGTCGGGCACGGGTCCCCACCTTC. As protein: CASSLGRARVPTF.

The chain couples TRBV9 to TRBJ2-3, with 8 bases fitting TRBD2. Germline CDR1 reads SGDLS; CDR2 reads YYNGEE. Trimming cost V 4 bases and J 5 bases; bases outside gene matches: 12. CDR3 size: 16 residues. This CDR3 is CASSPKLAGIGDTQYF. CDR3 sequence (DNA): TGTGCCAGCAGCCCGAAGTTAGCGGGGATAGGAGATACGCAGTATTTT.

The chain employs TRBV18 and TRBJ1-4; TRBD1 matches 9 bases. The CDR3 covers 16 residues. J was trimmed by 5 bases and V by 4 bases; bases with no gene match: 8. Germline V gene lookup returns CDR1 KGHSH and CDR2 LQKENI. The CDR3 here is CASSLNPGTGNEKLFF. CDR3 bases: TGTGCCAGCTCACTAAACCCCGGGACAGGGAATGAAAAACTGTTTTTT.

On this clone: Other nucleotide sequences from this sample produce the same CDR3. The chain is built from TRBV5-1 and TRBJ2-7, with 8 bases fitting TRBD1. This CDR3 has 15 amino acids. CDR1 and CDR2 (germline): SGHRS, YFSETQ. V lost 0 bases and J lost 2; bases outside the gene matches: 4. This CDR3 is CASSLGQGTTYEQYF. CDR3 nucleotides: TGCGCCAGCAGCTTGGGACAGGGGACAACCTACGAGCAGTACTTC.